One sample yielded the 25 T cell receptor beta chains listed below, sequenced in a study of metastatic and nonmetastatic thyroid tumors. Nobody among the patients had been given any treatment before thyroid surgery. TCRdb re-analyzed the PCR reads using MiXCR. The table shows around 19,000 clones, with around 15% occurring only once. Material: blood. These receptors were taken from a female donor with papillary thyroid cancer or a benign thyroid nodule (not recorded which). Some clones in this sample may be carry-over from other donors' samples.

This clone was observed many times. The chain is built from TRBV4-2 and TRBJ2-1, with TRBD1 matching over 7 bases. CDR3 length: 16 amino acids. CDR1 LGHNA and CDR2 YNFKEQ come from the germline V gene. Trimming cost V 5 bases and J 1 base; bases outside gene matches: 8. CDR3 region: CASSSNRRGSYNEQFF. The DNA for the CDR3 is TGTGCCAGCAGCTCCAATCGCAGGGGGTCCTACAATGAGCAGTTCTTC.

This clone occurred a few times. The chain recombines TRBV28 with TRBJ2-3, with 12 bases identical to TRBD2. CDR3 size: 17 residues. V shed 1 base and J 7 bases; nucleotides not matched to a gene: 9. Germline V CDR1 and CDR2: MDHEN, SYDVKM. CDR3 bases: TGTGCCAGCAGTTTATCGGCTAGCGGGGGGGCCAAGAATACGCAGTATTTT. It translates to CASSLSASGGAKNTQYF.

By frequency in the sample, this clone is medium-sized (0.01 to 0.1%). This chain joins TRBV4-1 and TRBJ2-6; 10 nucleotides agree with TRBD1. CDR3 length: 17 residues. Germline V lookup: CDR1 MGHRA, CDR2 YSYEKL. J lost 4 bases, V lost 4 bases, and 7 bases had no gene match. The CDR3 sequence is CASSLRDRGAGANVLTF. In nucleotides, the CDR3 is TGCGCCAGCAGCCTCCGGGACAGGGGTGCGGGGGCCAACGTCCTGACTTTC.

Regarding this clone: Given a much more abundant clone one base away, this may be a read error. The chain links TRBV18 to TRBJ2-1; weak D call: TRBD2 (6 bases). The DNA end favors TRBJ2-5, so the J call may be wrong. The CDR3 has 15 residues. Per germline, CDR1 KGHSH and CDR2 LQKENI. CDR3 protein: CASSPRRDPGETQYF. Here the CDR3 DNA reads TGTGCCAGCTCACCAAGGCGGGATCCCGGGGAGACCCAGTACTTC.

This clone was observed at least ten times. The CDR3 DNA follows: TGTGCCTGGAGCCCTACAGGGACTTACTACAATGAGCAGTTCTTC. Translated: CAWSPTGTYYNEQFF. The chain links TRBV30 to TRBJ2-1; D is possibly TRBD1 or TRBD2 (6 bases each). The CDR3 totals 15 residues. The V end was cut by 3 bases, the J end by 3 bases, with 15 bases between. In germline, CDR1 is GTSNPN, CDR2 SVGIG (reference sequence).

This clone appeared many times. The chain uses TRBV24-1 and TRBJ1-2; D gene ambiguous. With 3 bases removed from V and 8 bases from J, the gap between germline ends came to 9 bases. CDR1 and CDR2 from the germline V gene are KGHDR and SFDVKD. The CDR3 extends over 12 amino acids. The DNA of the CDR3 is TGTGCCACCAGTGATCCCCCCGGCGGCTACACCTTC. Its translation is CATSDPPGGYTF.

This clone was observed many times. The identical CDR3 is also encoded by other nucleotide sequences in the sample. The chain couples TRBV6-2 or TRBV6-3 to TRBJ2-1, with 15 bases matching TRBD2. With 4 bases clipped from V and 1 base from J, the junction kept 5 bases outside the gene matches. The CDR3 is 18 amino acids. Germline V gives CDR1 MNHEY, CDR2 SVGEGT. CDR3 in DNA: TGTGCCAGCAGTTTCCCGGGACTAGCGGGAGGATCCTACAATGAGCAGTTCTTC. Its protein product is CASSFPGLAGGSYNEQFF.

This clone was recorded a few times. The J gene is TRBJ1-6, the V gene TRBV28; D possibly corresponds to TRBD1 (5 bases). V lost 6 bases and J lost 4, with 16 bases in between. The CDR3 spans 16 residues. Looked up from germline, CDR1 is MDHEN and CDR2 is SYDVKM. CDR3 sequence reads: CASRATADSYNSPLHF. The CDR3 DNA is TGTGCCAGCAGGGCCACCGCTGACAGTTATAATTCACCCCTCCACTTT.

This clone was counted ten times or more. The chain links TRBV5-8 to TRBJ2-5; 7 positions agree with TRBD2. This CDR3 is built from 14 residues. Trimming removed 4 bases from V and 4 bases from J; junction bases left unmatched: 7. The germline CDR1 and CDR2 sequences are SGHTS and YDEGEE. The CDR3 sequence: CASSMGLPSETQYF. Written as DNA, the CDR3 is TGTGCCAGCAGCATGGGACTACCATCAGAGACCCAGTACTTC.

This clone showed up many times. CDR3 coding DNA: TGCAGTGCTAGAGATCGGGCTAGCGGGAGCACAGATACGCAGTATTTT. Its protein product is CSARDRASGSTDTQYF. The rearrangement links TRBV20-1 to TRBJ2-3, with TRBD2 identical over 8 bases. With V trimmed by 0 bases and J by 0 bases, 5 bases remained unmatched. Per germline, CDR1 DFQATT and CDR2 SNEGSKA (reference sequence). The CDR3 is 16 amino acids.

This clone was observed many times. The rearrangement uses TRBV6-6 and TRBJ2-7, with D tentatively TRBD2 (5 bases). Germline CDR1 MNHNY, CDR2 SVGAGI (reference sequence). With 0 bases removed from V and 4 bases from J, the gap between germline ends came to 16 bases. The CDR3 totals 16 residues. CDR3 sequence (DNA): TGTGCCAGCAGTTACTCTTCGAGAGGGCCCTCGTACGAGCAGTACTTC. Residues: CASSYSSRGPSYEQYF.

This clone has only a few counts. The chain couples TRBV5-1 to TRBJ2-7; 8 nucleotides align to TRBD1. The V and J ends lost 3 bases and 1 base, in that order; junction bases with no gene match: 9. The CDR3 covers 16 residues. Germline V gene sequence: CDR1 SGHRS, CDR2 YFSETQ. CDR3: CASSYGPDRGSYEQYF. The CDR3 DNA is TGCGCCAGCAGCTACGGCCCCGACAGGGGATCCTACGAGCAGTACTTC.

This clone was observed at least ten times. The CDR3 DNA sequence: TGTGCCAGCAGCCAGGCGGGGGTAACAGGGGGCTGGTCTGAAGCTTTCTTT. This codes for CASSQAGVTGGWSEAFF. The chain carries TRBV4-2 and TRBJ1-1; 9 bases line up with TRBD1. From germline, CDR1 is LGHNA and CDR2 YNFKEQ. The CDR3 loop spans 17 amino acids. The V and J ends lost 3 bases and 6 bases, in that order; junction bases with no gene match: 14.

There are many counts of this clone. The genes are TRBV27 and TRBJ2-3, with 10 bases fitting TRBD2. CDR1 is MNHEY and CDR2 is SMNVEV in the germline V gene (reference sequence). The J segment lost 1 base and the V segment lost 3 bases, leaving 13 bases of the junction unmatched. This CDR3 has 19 residues. Here the CDR3 reads CASSLSSGSLLFRTDTQYF. In DNA form, the CDR3 reads TGTGCCAGCAGTTTGTCTAGCGGGAGTTTACTCTTTCGCACAGATACGCAGTATTTT.

This clone rates as medium-sized. The chain uses TRBV4-2 and TRBJ1-4; TRBD1 agrees at 8 bases. Trimming at V came to 3 bases and at J to 14 bases, leaving 14 bases not matched to a gene. Germline V CDR1 and CDR2: LGHNA, YNFKEQ. This CDR3 spans 15 amino acids. The CDR3 nucleotides read TGTGCCAGCAGCCAGGAGGGACAGGCCCCTCGCCCTCTGTTTTTT. Residues: CASSQEGQAPRPLFF.

Details on this clone: Other DNA sequences within the sample encode an identical CDR3. CDR3 DNA sequence: TGTGCCAGCAGTCACCACACAGATACGCAGTATTTT. This sequence encodes CASSHHTDTQYF. The chain has TRBV27 and TRBJ2-3, with D unclear. The V end lost 5 bases, the J end lost 2 bases, and 5 bases lay between the germline ends. Germline V gives CDR1 MNHEY, CDR2 SMNVEV (reference sequence). The CDR3 has 12 residues.

This clone was picked up many times. The chain recombines TRBV20-1 with TRBJ1-5; 10 bases line up with TRBD1. The CDR3 is 15 residues long. V shed 0 bases, J shed 10 bases, and the junction held 9 bases outside the gene matches. Germline CDR1 and CDR2: DFQATT and SNEGSKA (reference sequence). CDR3 region: CSAREGTGAARPQHF. The CDR3 DNA follows: TGCAGTGCTAGAGAAGGGACAGGGGCCGCCCGACCCCAGCATTTT.

The chain links TRBV20-1 to TRBJ1-2, with 7 bases lining up with TRBD1. Germline V lookup: CDR1 DFQATT, CDR2 SNEGSKA (reference sequence). The CDR3 is made up of 13 amino acids. With 1 base clipped from V and 6 bases from J, the junction kept 5 bases outside the gene matches. The DNA for the CDR3 is TGCAGTGCTAGAGTAGGGGGCGAGCATGGCTACACCTTC. Translating it yields CSARVGGEHGYTF.

This clone was detected ten times or more. Just one base apart from a much larger clone, this may be a read error. This sequence joins TRBV12-3 or TRBV12-4 and TRBJ2-1; 13 bases align to TRBD2. The CDR3 spans 16 residues. V was pared by 4 bases and J by 5 bases, with 5 bases of the junction left unmatched. The CDR3, as DNA: TGTGCCAGCAGTTCCGGGACTAGCGGGAACCACAATGAGCAGTTCTTC. This codes for CASSSGTSGNHNEQFF.

This clone was observed a few times. The rearrangement uses TRBV28 and TRBJ2-7, with D perhaps assigned TRBD1 or TRBD2 (5 bases each). V lost 10 bases, J lost 4 bases, and 23 bases lay in between. The CDR3 extends over 15 amino acids. CDR1 is MDHEN, CDR2 SYDVKM, per germline. DNA for the CDR3: TGTGCCATACATACACAGGAGGAAAGATGGTACGAGCAGTACTTC. It codes for CAIHTQEERWYEQYF. Filled out from reference TRBV28 and TRBJ2-7, the complete variable domain reads DVKVTQSSRYLVKRTGEKVFLECVQDMDHENMFWYRQDPGLGLRLIYFSYDVKMKEKGDIPEGYSVSREKKERFSLILESASTNQTSMYLCAIHTQEERWYEQYFGPGTRLTVT.

Only a few counts were recorded for this clone. The chain employs TRBV6-2 or TRBV6-3 and TRBJ2-7; possibly TRBD1 for D (5 bases). The CDR3 loop spans 15 amino acids. The germline gives CDR1 MNHEY, CDR2 SVGEGT. Trimming removed 6 bases at V and 3 bases at J, with 18 bases between. The chain's CDR3 is CASSLRPGRYYEQYF. The CDR3, as DNA: TGTGCCAGCAGCCTCCGCCCAGGGCGCTACTACGAGCAGTACTTC.

This clone was counted ten times or more. This chain joins TRBV12-3 or TRBV12-4 and TRBJ2-1; TRBD2 matches 15 bases. CDR3 size: 18 residues. Trimming removed 5 bases from V and 2 bases from J; junction bases left unmatched: 7. The CDR3 spells CASSPGLAGGLTYNEQFF. In DNA form, the CDR3 reads TGTGCCAGCAGTCCCGGACTAGCGGGAGGGTTAACCTACAATGAGCAGTTCTTC.

This clone was detected many times. The chain links TRBV28 to TRBJ2-7; 7 bases fit TRBD1. Trimming at V came to 11 bases and at J to 2 bases, leaving 12 bases not matched to a gene. The length of the CDR3 is 14 residues. Germline assignment: CDR1 MDHEN and CDR2 SYDVKM. The CDR3 is CAGSSTGMPYEQYF. The CDR3 nucleotides read TGTGCCGGGTCTTCGACAGGGATGCCCTACGAGCAGTACTTC.

With respect to this clone: One base away lies a much larger clone, so this may be a sequencing read error. This same CDR3 is encoded by further DNA sequences in the sample. The CDR3 DNA is TGTGCCAGCAGCTTAGCGGCAGGGGCTAACGAACAGTACTTC. It yields the protein CASSLAAGANEQYF. V usage is TRBV7-2 and J usage is TRBJ2-7, with a weak D call TRBD1 (6 bases). Germline V gene data show CDR1 as SGHTA and CDR2 as FQGNSA. The CDR3 totals 14 residues.

This clone was detected many times. The CDR3 region is CASSLESGADTQYF. The CDR3 DNA reads as TGTGCCAGCAGCTTAGAGTCTGGGGCAGATACGCAGTATTTT. The V and J genes are TRBV11-3 and TRBJ2-3; D is undetermined. V was cut by 0 bases and J by 4 bases, with 8 bases left in between. This CDR3 has 14 amino acids. Germline V gene data show CDR1 as SGHNT and CDR2 as YENEEA.